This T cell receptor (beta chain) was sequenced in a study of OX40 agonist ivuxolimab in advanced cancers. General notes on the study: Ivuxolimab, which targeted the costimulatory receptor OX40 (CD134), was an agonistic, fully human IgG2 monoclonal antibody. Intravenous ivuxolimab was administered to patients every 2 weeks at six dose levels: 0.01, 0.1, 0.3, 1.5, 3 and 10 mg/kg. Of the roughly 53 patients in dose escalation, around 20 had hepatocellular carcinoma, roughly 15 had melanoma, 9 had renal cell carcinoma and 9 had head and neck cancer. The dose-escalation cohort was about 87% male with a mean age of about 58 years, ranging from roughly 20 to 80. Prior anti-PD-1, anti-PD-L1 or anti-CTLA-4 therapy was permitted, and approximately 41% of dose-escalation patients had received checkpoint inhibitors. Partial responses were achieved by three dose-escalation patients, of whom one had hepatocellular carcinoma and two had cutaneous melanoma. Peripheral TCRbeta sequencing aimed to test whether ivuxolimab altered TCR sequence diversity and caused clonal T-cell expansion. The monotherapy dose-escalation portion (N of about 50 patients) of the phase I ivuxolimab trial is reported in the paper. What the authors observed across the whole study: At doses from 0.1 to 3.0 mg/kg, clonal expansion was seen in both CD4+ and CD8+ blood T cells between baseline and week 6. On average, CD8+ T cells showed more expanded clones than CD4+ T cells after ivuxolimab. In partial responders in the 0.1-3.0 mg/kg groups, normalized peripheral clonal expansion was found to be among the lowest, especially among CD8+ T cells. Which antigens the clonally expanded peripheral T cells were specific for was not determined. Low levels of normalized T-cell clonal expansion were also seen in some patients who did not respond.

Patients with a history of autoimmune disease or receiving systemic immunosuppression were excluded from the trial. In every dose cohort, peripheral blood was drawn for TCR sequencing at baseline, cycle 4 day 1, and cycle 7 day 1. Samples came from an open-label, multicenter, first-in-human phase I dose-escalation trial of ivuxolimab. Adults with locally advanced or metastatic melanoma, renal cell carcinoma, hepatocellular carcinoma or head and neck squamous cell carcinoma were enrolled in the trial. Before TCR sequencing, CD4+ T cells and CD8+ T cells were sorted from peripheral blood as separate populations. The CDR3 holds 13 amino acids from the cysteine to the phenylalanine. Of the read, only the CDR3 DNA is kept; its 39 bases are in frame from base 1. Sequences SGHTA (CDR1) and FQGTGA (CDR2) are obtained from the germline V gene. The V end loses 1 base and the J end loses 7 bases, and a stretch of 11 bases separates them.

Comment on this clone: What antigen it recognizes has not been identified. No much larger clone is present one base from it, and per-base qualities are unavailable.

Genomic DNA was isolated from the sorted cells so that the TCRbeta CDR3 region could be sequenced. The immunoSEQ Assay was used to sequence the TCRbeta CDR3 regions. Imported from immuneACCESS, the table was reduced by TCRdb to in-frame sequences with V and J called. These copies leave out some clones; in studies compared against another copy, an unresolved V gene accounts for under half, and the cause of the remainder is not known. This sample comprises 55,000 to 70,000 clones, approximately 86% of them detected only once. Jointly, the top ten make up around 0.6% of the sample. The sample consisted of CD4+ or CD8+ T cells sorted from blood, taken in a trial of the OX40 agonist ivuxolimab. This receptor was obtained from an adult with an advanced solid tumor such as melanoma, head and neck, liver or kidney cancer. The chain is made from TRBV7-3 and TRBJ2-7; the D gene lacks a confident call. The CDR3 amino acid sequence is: CASSLNSYAEQYF. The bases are TGTGCCAGCAGCTTAAATAGTTACGCAGAGCAGTACTTC.